This T cell receptor beta chain was profiled in a study of blood T cell repertoires in COVID-19. Study context: Sites in the United States, Italy and Spain provided acute and convalescent COVID-19 samples. PBMCs, B-cell-depleted T cells, or T cells were the source of the cDNA or gDNA that made up the material.

Trimming took 5 bases from V and 4 from J; bases not matched to a gene: 7. The germline V gene has CDR1 SGHTA and CDR2 FQGNSA. CDR3 length: 14 residues. In the authors' workflow: Counts of nucleated cells, estimated from reference gene primer amplification, were obtained. Sequencing used immunoSEQ multiplex PCR; TCRdb keeps in-frame clones, though not all of them. The V and J calls and the clone size are those of that table, but D and trimming were determined from the DNA. The top ten clones hold roughly 2% of a sample with 65,000 to 80,000 clones, roughly 88% of them seen once. V is TRBV7-2 and J is TRBJ1-1, with 7 bases identical to TRBD1. What was sequenced was peripheral blood. The clonotype originates from a man aged 30 to 39 with acute or convalescent COVID-19. CDR3 in DNA: TGTGCCAGCAGCCCTCCACAGGGGACCACTGAAGCTTTCTTT. Translating gives CASSPPQGTTEAFF. The complete variable domain, with remaining parts taken from reference TRBV7-2 and TRBJ1-1, reads GAGVSQSPSNKVTEKGKDVELRCDPISGHTALYWYRQSLGQGLEFLIYFQGNSAPDKSGLPSDRFSAERTGGSVSTLTIQRTQQEDSAVYLCASSPPQGTTEAFFGQGTRLTVV.